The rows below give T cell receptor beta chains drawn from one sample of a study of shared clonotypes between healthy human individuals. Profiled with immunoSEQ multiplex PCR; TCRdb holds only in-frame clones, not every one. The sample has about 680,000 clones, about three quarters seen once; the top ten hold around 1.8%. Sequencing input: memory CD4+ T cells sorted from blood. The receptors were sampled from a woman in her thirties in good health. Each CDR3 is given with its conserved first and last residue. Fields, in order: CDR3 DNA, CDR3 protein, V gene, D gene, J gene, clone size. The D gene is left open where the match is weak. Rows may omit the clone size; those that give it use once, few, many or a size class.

cdr3_nt: TGTGCCAGCTCACCCGACTCCCCTTCTGGAAACACCATATATTTT
cdr3_aa: CASSPDSPSGNTIYF
v_call: TRBV18
d_call: NA
j_call: TRBJ1-3
clone_size: NA

cdr3_nt: TGTGCCAGCAGCCAAGCCGGGACTAGCCTAACTGAGCAGTTCTTC
cdr3_aa: CASSQAGTSLTEQFF
v_call: TRBV14
d_call: TRBD2
j_call: TRBJ2-1
clone_size: NA

cdr3_nt: TGCGCCAGCAGGCGCCCCGGGACAGGGGGGCTAAATGAAGCTTTCTTT
cdr3_aa: CASRRPGTGGLNEAFF
v_call: TRBV5-1
d_call: TRBD1
j_call: TRBJ1-1
clone_size: few

cdr3_nt: TGTGCCAGCCGATTAGCGGGGATAATTCAGGGTGAGCAGTTCTTC
cdr3_aa: CASRLAGIIQGEQFF
v_call: TRBV28
d_call: TRBD2
j_call: TRBJ2-1
clone_size: NA

cdr3_nt: TGTGCCAGCAGAGGAACAGGGGGTCTCGGCAGTCAGCCCCAGCATTTT
cdr3_aa: CASRGTGGLGSQPQHF
v_call: TRBV28
d_call: TRBD1
j_call: TRBJ1-5
clone_size: NA

cdr3_nt: TGTGCCAGCTCCTTACTAGCGGCCGACACCGGGGAGCTGTTTTTT
cdr3_aa: CASSLLAADTGELFF
v_call: TRBV18
d_call: TRBD2
j_call: TRBJ2-2
clone_size: few

cdr3_nt: TGTGCCAGCAGCCAAGAGAGGACAGGGCGGTCACCCCTCCACTTT
cdr3_aa: CASSQERTGRSPLHF
v_call: TRBV4-2
d_call: TRBD1
j_call: TRBJ1-6
clone_size: NA

cdr3_nt: TGCGCCAGCAGCTGGGGAAGCGTTGGCACAGATACGCAGTATTTT
cdr3_aa: CASSWGSVGTDTQYF
v_call: TRBV5-1
d_call: NA
j_call: TRBJ2-3
clone_size: NA

cdr3_nt: TGTGCCATCAGTCGAGCGGCGGGGGCGTACCAAGAGACCCAGTACTTC
cdr3_aa: CAISRAAGAYQETQYF
v_call: TRBV10-3
d_call: NA
j_call: TRBJ2-5
clone_size: NA

cdr3_nt: TGTGCCAGCTCGGCGGGGGGTAGGGACACTGAAGCTTTCTTT
cdr3_aa: CASSAGGRDTEAFF
v_call: TRBV18
d_call: NA
j_call: TRBJ1-1
clone_size: few

cdr3_nt: TGTGCCAGCAGCTCTTACACCGGACAGGGGGCCCCTGCTTCCTACGAGCAGTACTTC
cdr3_aa: CASSSYTGQGAPASYEQYF
v_call: TRBV5-4
d_call: TRBD1
j_call: TRBJ2-7
clone_size: NA

cdr3_nt: TGTGCCAGCAGACTAGCGGGGGCCACCTACGAGCAGTACTTC
cdr3_aa: CASRLAGATYEQYF
v_call: TRBV27
d_call: TRBD2
j_call: TRBJ2-7
clone_size: NA

cdr3_nt: TGTGCCAGCTCATCGAAGACAGGCGTCTCCTACGAGCAGTACTTC
cdr3_aa: CASSSKTGVSYEQYF
v_call: TRBV18
d_call: NA
j_call: TRBJ2-7
clone_size: few

cdr3_nt: TGTGCCAGCAGTCCCGCGCAGGGGAATCAGCCCCAGCATTTT
cdr3_aa: CASSPAQGNQPQHF
v_call: TRBV2
d_call: NA
j_call: TRBJ1-5
clone_size: NA

cdr3_nt: TGTGCCAGCAGTTACTCTTCGCAGGGGGGCTACGAGCAGTACTTC
cdr3_aa: CASSYSSQGGYEQYF
v_call: TRBV6-5
d_call: NA
j_call: TRBJ2-7
clone_size: NA

cdr3_nt: TGTGCCAGCAGCCCTTCGACTACCCAAGAGACCCAGTACTTC
cdr3_aa: CASSPSTTQETQYF
v_call: TRBV7-9
d_call: NA
j_call: TRBJ2-5
clone_size: NA

cdr3_nt: TGTGCCAGTAGTAACGGGAGAGGCACCGGGGAGCTGTTTTTT
cdr3_aa: CASSNGRGTGELFF
v_call: TRBV19
d_call: NA
j_call: TRBJ2-2
clone_size: NA

cdr3_nt: TGTGCCAGCAGCTTACGGGGCCAAGAGACCCAGTACTTC
cdr3_aa: CASSLRGQETQYF
v_call: TRBV7-3
d_call: NA
j_call: TRBJ2-5
clone_size: NA

cdr3_nt: TGTGCCAGCAGTTTCAACGGCGTCCCTCTTTCCACAGATACGCAGTATTTT
cdr3_aa: CASSFNGVPLSTDTQYF
v_call: TRBV27
d_call: NA
j_call: TRBJ2-3
clone_size: few

cdr3_nt: TGTGCCACCAGCAGAGATATAGCCCCGCCCGGCGAGCAGTACTTC
cdr3_aa: CATSRDIAPPGEQYF
v_call: TRBV15
d_call: NA
j_call: TRBJ2-7
clone_size: NA

cdr3_nt: TGCAGCGTTGAAGATGGTGGTGGCACAGATACACAGTATTTT
cdr3_aa: CSVEDGGGTDTQYF
v_call: TRBV29-1
d_call: NA
j_call: TRBJ2-3
clone_size: NA

cdr3_nt: TGTGCCAGCAGTGACCACGGGGGCTACGAGCAGTACTTC
cdr3_aa: CASSDHGGYEQYF
v_call: TRBV28
d_call: NA
j_call: TRBJ2-7
clone_size: NA

cdr3_nt: TGTGCCAGCAAACATCTGGACAGCTCCTACGAGCAGTACTTC
cdr3_aa: CASKHLDSSYEQYF
v_call: TRBV27
d_call: NA
j_call: TRBJ2-7
clone_size: NA

cdr3_nt: TGTGCCAGCAGCCAAGGGGGCAGGCTACACAATAATTCACCCCTCCACTTT
cdr3_aa: CASSQGGRLHNNSPLHF
v_call: TRBV14
d_call: NA
j_call: TRBJ1-6
clone_size: NA

cdr3_nt: TGTGCCAGCAAACTCGAAGAGACCCAGTACTTC
cdr3_aa: CASKLEETQYF
v_call: TRBV6-1
d_call: NA
j_call: TRBJ2-5
clone_size: NA

cdr3_nt: TGCAGTGCTAGAGGGGACAGGGAAGCTTTCTTT
cdr3_aa: CSARGDREAFF
v_call: TRBV20-1
d_call: TRBD1
j_call: TRBJ1-1
clone_size: NA

cdr3_nt: TGTGCCAGCAGTCGATCGGGGACCTCCAGGGAGACCCAGTACTTC
cdr3_aa: CASSRSGTSRETQYF
v_call: TRBV28
d_call: NA
j_call: TRBJ2-5
clone_size: NA

cdr3_nt: TGCGCCAGCAGTCGGACAGGGGATGAAAAACTGTTTTTT
cdr3_aa: CASSRTGDEKLFF
v_call: TRBV10-2
d_call: TRBD1
j_call: TRBJ1-4
clone_size: NA

cdr3_nt: TGCGCCAGCAGCTTCGGACAGGTCGATTCGGTTTACGGCTACACCTTC
cdr3_aa: CASSFGQVDSVYGYTF
v_call: TRBV5-1
d_call: TRBD1
j_call: TRBJ1-2
clone_size: NA

cdr3_nt: TGTGCCAGCAGCCGTGCCGCGGACAGGGCTCGGGAGCAGTACTTC
cdr3_aa: CASSRAADRAREQYF
v_call: TRBV27
d_call: TRBD1
j_call: TRBJ2-7
clone_size: once

cdr3_nt: TGTGCCAGCAGCCTTGGGACTAGCGGGAGTTACGAGCAGTACTTC
cdr3_aa: CASSLGTSGSYEQYF
v_call: TRBV6-6
d_call: TRBD2
j_call: TRBJ2-7
clone_size: few